Each of the 4 T cell receptor beta chains below was sequenced from the same sample in a study of monozygotic twins with inflammatory bowel disease. After re-calling the 5' RACE reads, TCRdb lists one entry per CDR3 protein, DNA absent. The table lists more than 95,000 distinct CDR3 sequences. The sample taken for sequencing was blood. These receptors were collected from a human donor with ulcerative colitis or Crohn's disease, or a healthy co-twin of an affected twin (not recorded which).

The chain recombines TRBV19 with TRBJ2-7; TCRdb's D call of TRBD1 is untestable without DNA. Germline CDR1 reads LNHDA; CDR2 reads SQIVND (reference sequence). This CDR3 is 14 amino acids long. The CDR3 is CASSFRATPYEQYF.

The genes are TRBV27 and TRBJ2-3; TCRdb's D gene call, TRBD2, goes unchecked for lack of DNA. The CDR3 consists of 15 residues. Germline V gene data show CDR1 as MNHEY and CDR2 as SMNVEV (reference sequence). The chain's CDR3 is CASGTNLDLTDTQYF.

The chain has TRBV6-5 and TRBJ2-7; TCRdb designates TRBD2, a call that cannot be tested without DNA. CDR3 size: 15 residues. The V gene's germline CDR1 is MNHEY and CDR2 SVGAGI. CDR3 sequence: CASSYRGLDSYEQYF.

The V and J genes are TRBV5-1 and TRBJ2-1; the TRBD1 assignment by TCRdb is unverifiable without DNA. This CDR3 spans 14 amino acids. Germline-derived CDR1 and CDR2 are SGHRS and YFSETQ. The CDR3 spells CASRPGGKRNEQFF.